The 11 T cell receptor beta chains below all came from one sample that was sequenced in a study of T-cell reconstitution after alpha-beta-depleted transplantation in children. Unique molecular identifiers featured in how the TCRbeta library was prepared. TCRdb analysed the PCR reads with MiXCR anew, one entry per CDR3 protein. The data contain around 580,000 distinct CDR3 sequences, more than 20% of them singletons. The sequences come from PBMCs, mostly from graft donor cells, collected 360 days after TCRalphabeta/CD19-depleted stem cell transplant. The receptors here all came from a boy under three years old who had a stem cell transplant for acute myeloid leukemia, so the T cells may come from the graft donor.

The chain joins TRBV20-1 to TRBJ1-4; maybe TRBD1 (6 bases). CDR3 size: 13 residues. Germline CDR1 is DFQATT and CDR2 is SNEGSKA (reference sequence). V lost 6 bases and J 6 bases, leaving 14 bases between the germline ends. CDR3: CSAAQGWDEKLFF. The CDR3 DNA reads TGCAGTGCGGCACAGGGATGGGATGAAAAACTGTTTTTT.

This clonotype came up a few times. This chain uses TRBV18 with TRBJ2-1; D is unresolved. The V gene's germline CDR1 is KGHSH and CDR2 LQKENI. The CDR3 has 17 amino acids. Trimming left V 3 bases short and J 1 base short, with 16 bases between. The CDR3 loop reads CASSPARSARSYNEQFF. In nucleotides, the CDR3 is TGTGCCAGCTCACCGGCGCGGTCGGCTAGGTCCTACAATGAGCAGTTCTTC.

There are many counts of this clonotype. The DNA for the CDR3 is TGTGCCAGCGCCGGGATCAGGGGGCCGGTGGATACGCAGTATTTT. Encoded protein: CASAGIRGPVDTQYF. The chain is built from TRBV12-3 or TRBV12-4 and TRBJ2-3; 8 bases line up with TRBD1. With 8 bases clipped from V and 6 bases from J, the junction kept 13 bases outside the gene matches. This CDR3 is 15 amino acids long.

This clonotype was seen more than once but under ten times. The rearrangement uses TRBV12-3 or TRBV12-4 and TRBJ1-3; 10 positions agree with TRBD1. V lost 5 bases, J lost 4 bases, and 2 bases stayed unmatched. This CDR3 has 14 amino acids. CDR3 loop: CASSGTGVGNTIYF. DNA of the CDR3: TGTGCCAGCAGTGGGACAGGGGTAGGAAACACCATATATTTT.

This clonotype showed up just a few times. The chain carries TRBV12-3 or TRBV12-4 and TRBJ2-3; 11 nucleotides match TRBD2. V lost 7 bases and J lost 1; bases outside the gene matches: 13. This CDR3 has 18 amino acids. The CDR3 DNA follows: TGTGCCAGCACCTCTCTAGCGGGGGGCCTACCTGGCACAGATACGCAGTATTTT. Protein product: CASTSLAGGLPGTDTQYF.

About this clonotype itself: The conserved phenylalanine or tryptophan normally closing the CDR3 is absent here, so this likely arose from a read error. This chain joins TRBV27 and TRBJ2-5; maybe TRBD2 (5 bases). The CDR3 is 11 amino acids. The ends were cut back, 8 bases at V and 3 bases at J, with 7 bases in the middle. Germline CDR1 and CDR2: MNHEY and SMNVEV (reference sequence). The CDR3 loop reads CASGREETQYC. The DNA of the CDR3 is TGTGCCAGCGGGCGGGAAGAGACCCAGTACTGC.

The sample holds many counts of this clonotype. V usage is TRBV29-1 and J usage is TRBJ2-5, with no clear D. Germline values: CDR1 SQVTM, CDR2 ANQGSEA. There are 10 residues in the CDR3. The V and J ends lost 7 bases and 3 bases respectively, with 6 bases between them. This CDR3 is CSAVEETQYF. The CDR3 nucleotides are TGCAGCGCCGTGGAAGAGACCCAGTACTTC.

The rearrangement links TRBV28 to TRBJ1-4; possible D gene TRBD1, 5 bases. V gave up 2 bases and J gave up 2 bases, with 9 bases separating them. Germline-derived CDR1 and CDR2 are MDHEN and SYDVKM. This CDR3 comprises 15 residues. CDR3 nucleotides: TGTGCCAGCAGTTTAGCAGGGCGGACTAATGAAAAACTGTTTTTT. Translated: CASSLAGRTNEKLFF.

The chain carries TRBV27 and TRBJ2-1; TRBD2 matches at 13 bases. This CDR3 spans 16 amino acids. Germline V gene lookup returns CDR1 MNHEY and CDR2 SMNVEV (reference sequence). V shed 4 bases, J shed 8 bases, and the junction held 8 bases outside the gene matches. The CDR3 region has the DNA TGTGCCAGCAGTTCCCGACTAGCGGGGGGCCCCGATGAGCAGTTCTTC. The encoded protein is CASSSRLAGGPDEQFF.

This chain links TRBV6-2 or TRBV6-3 with TRBJ1-6; no reliable D call. With 2 bases removed from V and 10 bases from J, the gap between germline ends came to 15 bases. Germline lookup yields CDR1 MNHEY and CDR2 SVGEGT. There are 15 residues in the CDR3. The CDR3, as DNA: TGTGCCAGCAGTTACCCAGATAACTTCGCCTCACCCCTCCACTTT. It specifies CASSYPDNFASPLHF.

The V and J genes are TRBV29-1 and TRBJ1-2, with D possibly matching TRBD1 (5 bases). V was clipped by 4 bases and J by 0 bases, with 9 bases between them. CDR3 length equals 13 residues. Per the germline V gene, CDR1 is SQVTM and CDR2 is ANQGSEA. CDR3 residues: CSVAEGSNYGYTF. The DNA of the CDR3 is TGCAGCGTTGCGGAGGGGTCTAACTATGGCTACACCTTC. The variable domain in full, with the rest retrieved from reference TRBV29-1 and TRBJ1-2, is SAVISQKPSRDICQRGTSLTIQCQVDSQVTMMFWYRQQPGQSLTLIATANQGSEATYESGFVIDKFPISRPNLTFSTLTVSNMSPEDSSIYLCSVAEGSNYGYTFGSGTRLTVV.